The 8 T cell receptor beta chains presented below share a single source sample, sequenced in a study of OX40 agonist ivuxolimab in advanced cancers. This table comes from immunoSEQ multiplex PCR, and its TCRdb copy is limited to in-frame clones, with some not included. The repertoire holds 60,000 to 85,000 clones, with roughly four fifths as singletons. The material was CD4+ or CD8+ T cells sorted from blood, obtained in a trial of the OX40 agonist ivuxolimab. The source is an adult with an advanced solid tumor such as melanoma, head and neck, liver or kidney cancer.

In DNA form, the CDR3 reads TGTGCCAGCTCACCCCTTGGGACAGGGGGTCTTTTCAGCTCTGGGGCCAACGTCCTGACTTTC. It codes for CASSPLGTGGLFSSGANVLTF. The rearrangement links TRBV18 to TRBJ2-6; 11 bases line up with TRBD1. In germline, CDR1 is KGHSH, CDR2 LQKENI. V was clipped by 3 bases and J by 0 bases; unmatched bases: 13. The CDR3 extends over 21 amino acids.

V is TRBV2 and J is TRBJ2-7, with 13 bases fitting TRBD2. This CDR3 is 17 amino acids long. Germline V CDR1 and CDR2: SNHLY, FYNNEI. V lost 5 bases and J lost 2; bases outside the gene matches: 9. CDR3 nucleotide sequence: TGTGCCAGCAGTCTAGGACTAGCGGGGGCCACCACCTACGAGCAGTACTTC. The encoded protein is CASSLGLAGATTYEQYF.

The chain joins TRBV9 to TRBJ2-3, with 8 bases that match TRBD2. The CDR3 totals 15 residues. Germline lookup yields CDR1 SGDLS and CDR2 YYNGEE. The junction had 3 bases not matched to a gene; V was cut back by 0 bases and J by 3 bases. The CDR3, as DNA: TGTGCCAGCAGCGTAGGTATAGCGGGGACAGATACGCAGTATTTT. It is translated as CASSVGIAGTDTQYF.

CDR3 sequence (DNA): TGTGCCAGTAGTCTTAAGACTAGCGGGGGCACAGATACGCAGTATTTT. Its protein product is CASSLKTSGGTDTQYF. This chain uses TRBV19 with TRBJ2-3; 11 nucleotides match TRBD2. Trimming removed 5 bases from V and 1 base from J; junction bases left unmatched: 5. The CDR3 totals 16 residues. From germline, CDR1 is LNHDA and CDR2 SQIVND (reference sequence).

This chain links TRBV10-2 with TRBJ2-7; 11 nucleotides match TRBD2. This CDR3 comprises 15 residues. Germline V CDR1 and CDR2: WSHSY, SAAADI. Trimming took 2 bases from V and 5 from J; bases not matched to a gene: 5. The CDR3 sequence: CASSERVAGGNEQYF. CDR3 bases: TGCGCCAGCAGTGAGAGGGTAGCGGGGGGGAACGAGCAGTACTTC.

This clone was recorded only once. This rearrangement joins TRBV27 to TRBJ2-7, with no clear D. Per germline, CDR1 MNHEY and CDR2 SMNVEV (reference sequence). The CDR3 covers 13 residues. Trimming left V 8 bases short and J 0 bases short, with 11 bases between. CDR3 in amino acids: CASASSNSYEQYF. CDR3 DNA: TGTGCCAGCGCTTCATCCAACTCCTACGAGCAGTACTTC.

This clone was picked up a small number of times. The chain is built from TRBV28 and TRBJ1-5, with 8 bases aligning to TRBD1. CDR3 length: 14 amino acids. V lost 10 bases to trimming and J lost 5 bases; unmatched junction nucleotides: 10. The V gene's germline CDR1 is MDHEN and CDR2 SYDVKM. The CDR3: CATQFGQGYQPQHF. The DNA for the CDR3 is TGTGCCACACAATTCGGACAGGGATATCAGCCCCAGCATTTT.

The chain has TRBV10-2 and TRBJ2-2, with D hard to call. Germline V gene data show CDR1 as WSHSY and CDR2 as SAAADI. Trimming pared 7 bases from V and 0 bases from J, leaving 15 bases between. This CDR3 contains 16 residues. CDR3 residues: CASKPLGFANTGELFF. DNA of the CDR3: TGCGCCAGCAAACCGTTGGGGTTCGCGAACACCGGGGAGCTGTTTTTT.